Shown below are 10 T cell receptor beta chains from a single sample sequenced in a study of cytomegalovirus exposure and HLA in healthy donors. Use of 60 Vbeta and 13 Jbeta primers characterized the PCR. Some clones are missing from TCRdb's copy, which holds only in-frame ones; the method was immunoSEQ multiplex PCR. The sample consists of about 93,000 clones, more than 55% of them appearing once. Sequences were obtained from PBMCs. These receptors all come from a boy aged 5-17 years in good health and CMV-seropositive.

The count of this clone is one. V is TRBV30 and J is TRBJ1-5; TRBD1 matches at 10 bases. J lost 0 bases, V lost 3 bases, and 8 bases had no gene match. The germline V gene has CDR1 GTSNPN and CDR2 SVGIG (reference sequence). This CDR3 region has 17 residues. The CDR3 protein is CAWSTGQGSLSNQPQHF. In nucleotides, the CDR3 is TGTGCCTGGAGCACGGGACAGGGGTCCCTTAGCAATCAGCCCCAGCATTTT.

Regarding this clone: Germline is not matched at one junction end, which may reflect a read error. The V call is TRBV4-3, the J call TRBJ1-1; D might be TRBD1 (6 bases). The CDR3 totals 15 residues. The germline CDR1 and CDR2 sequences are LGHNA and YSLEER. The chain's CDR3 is CASRQGGGRNTEAFF. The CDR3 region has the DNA TGCGCCAGCAGACAAGGGGGGGGTCGGAACACTGAAGCTTTCTTT.

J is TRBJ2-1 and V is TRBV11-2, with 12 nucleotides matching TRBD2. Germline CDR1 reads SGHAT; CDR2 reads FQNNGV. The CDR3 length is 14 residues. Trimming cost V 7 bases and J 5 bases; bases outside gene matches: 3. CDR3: CASTRLAGDNEQFF. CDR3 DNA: TGTGCCAGCACGAGACTAGCGGGGGACAATGAGCAGTTCTTC.

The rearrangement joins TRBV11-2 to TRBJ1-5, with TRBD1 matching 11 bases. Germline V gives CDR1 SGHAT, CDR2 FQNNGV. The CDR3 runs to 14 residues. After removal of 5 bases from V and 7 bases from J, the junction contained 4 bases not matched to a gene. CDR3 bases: TGTGCCAGCAGCCCCGGGACAGGGGGACAGCCCCAGCATTTT. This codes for CASSPGTGGQPQHF.

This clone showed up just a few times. In DNA form, the CDR3 reads TGTGCCAGCAGTTACGATGGGACTAGAAACAATGAGCAGTTCTTC. Encoded protein: CASSYDGTRNNEQFF. The rearrangement uses TRBV6-5 and TRBJ2-1; 8 nucleotides align to TRBD2. The CDR3 length is 15 residues. Germline trimming cut 2 bases from V and 5 bases from J; bases unmatched to any gene: 5. Germline CDR1 is MNHEY and CDR2 is SVGAGI.

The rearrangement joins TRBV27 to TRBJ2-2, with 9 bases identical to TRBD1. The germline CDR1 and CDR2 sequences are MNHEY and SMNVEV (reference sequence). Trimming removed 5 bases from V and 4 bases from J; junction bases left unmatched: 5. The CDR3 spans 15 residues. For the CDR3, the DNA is TGTGCCAGCAGTCCCGGGACAGGGCTCACCGGGGAGCTGTTTTTT. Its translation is CASSPGTGLTGELFF.

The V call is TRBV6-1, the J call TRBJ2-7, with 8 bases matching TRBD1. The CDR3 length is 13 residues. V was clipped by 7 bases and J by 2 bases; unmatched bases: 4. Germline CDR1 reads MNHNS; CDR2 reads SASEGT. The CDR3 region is CASKTGDPYEQYF. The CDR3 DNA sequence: TGTGCCAGCAAGACAGGGGATCCCTACGAGCAGTACTTC.

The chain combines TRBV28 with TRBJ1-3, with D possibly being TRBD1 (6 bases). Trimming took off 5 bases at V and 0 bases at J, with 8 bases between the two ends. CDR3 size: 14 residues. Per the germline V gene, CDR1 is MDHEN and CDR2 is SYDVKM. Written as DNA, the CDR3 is TGTGCCAGCAGTCGGACAGCCTCTGGAAACACCATATATTTT. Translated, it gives CASSRTASGNTIYF.

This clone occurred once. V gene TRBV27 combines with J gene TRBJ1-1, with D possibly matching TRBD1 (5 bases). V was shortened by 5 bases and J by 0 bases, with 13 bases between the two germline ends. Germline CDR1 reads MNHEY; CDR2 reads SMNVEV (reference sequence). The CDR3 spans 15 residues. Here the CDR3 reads CASSRITGMNTEAFF. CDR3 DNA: TGTGCCAGCAGTCGGATCACAGGAATGAACACTGAAGCTTTCTTT.

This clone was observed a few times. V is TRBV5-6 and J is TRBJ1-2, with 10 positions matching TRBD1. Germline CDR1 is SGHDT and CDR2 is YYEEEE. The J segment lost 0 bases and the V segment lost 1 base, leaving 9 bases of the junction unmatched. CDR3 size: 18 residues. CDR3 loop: CASSLFGTGVDSNYGYTF. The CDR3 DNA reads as TGTGCCAGCAGCTTGTTTGGGACAGGGGTTGATTCTAACTATGGCTACACCTTC.